This T cell receptor beta chain was profiled in a study of cytomegalovirus exposure and HLA in healthy donors. This clone has only a few counts. The antigen remains undetermined. Primers: 60 Vbeta forward and 13 Jbeta reverse. Generated by immunoSEQ multiplex PCR, the TCRdb table keeps only in-frame clones and is missing some. The sample consists of 150,000 to 200,000 clones, approximately 73% of them appearing once. General study results and limits: Earlier findings revealed that most TCR beta V segments proved productive either about 87% or about 30% of the time. Donors belonging to an Asian-associated ancestry cluster reportedly showed fewer N-insertions in productive TCRs than the approximately 690-donor mean, according to what a later analysis found. The classifier, whose performance was assessed in both the original and validation cohorts, reportedly diagnosed cytomegalovirus status with high specificity and sensitivity. Specificity for CMV antigens was confirmed in vitro for a few of the CMV-associated chains.

Sequenced sample: PBMCs. The source is a man in his thirties or forties in good health and CMV-seropositive.

The CDR3 nucleotides are TGTGCCATCAGTAGCGGGGGTATCTACAATGAGCAGTTCTTC. Its translation is CAISSGGIYNEQFF. This chain links TRBV10-3 with TRBJ2-1, with TRBD2 identical over 8 bases. The ends lost 5 bases at V and 3 bases at J; junction bases unmatched: 3. This CDR3 contains 14 residues. Germline V lookup: CDR1 ENHRY, CDR2 SYGVKD.